This T cell receptor (beta chain) was sequenced during a study of blood T cells in healthy people across ages. General study findings and limits: Among T cells, TCR beta diversity per million cells dropped roughly linearly as age rose.

Germline CDR1 reads DFQATT; CDR2 reads SNEGSKA (reference sequence). The CDR3 extends over 15 amino acids. The V and J ends lost 8 bases and 5 bases respectively, with 25 bases between them. Details on this clonotype: The antigen remains undetermined.

For the second PCR, which ran for about 7 to 12 cycles, a sample-barcoded 5' primer and a J-beta primer mix were used. Via MiXCR, TCRdb re-called the 5' RACE reads, giving one row per CDR3 protein. This sample carries approximately 800,000 distinct CDR3 sequences, roughly 50% of them seen once, and the ten largest clones take 41%. The sequenced sample was blood. The source is an elderly man in good health. The rearrangement uses TRBV20-1 and TRBJ2-7; D possibly uses TRBD1 or TRBD2 (5 bases each). The CDR3 sequence is CSTMAGAGYGNEQYF. CDR3 nucleotide sequence: TGCAGTACTATGGCCGGTGCAGGGTACGGGAACGAGCAGTACTTC.